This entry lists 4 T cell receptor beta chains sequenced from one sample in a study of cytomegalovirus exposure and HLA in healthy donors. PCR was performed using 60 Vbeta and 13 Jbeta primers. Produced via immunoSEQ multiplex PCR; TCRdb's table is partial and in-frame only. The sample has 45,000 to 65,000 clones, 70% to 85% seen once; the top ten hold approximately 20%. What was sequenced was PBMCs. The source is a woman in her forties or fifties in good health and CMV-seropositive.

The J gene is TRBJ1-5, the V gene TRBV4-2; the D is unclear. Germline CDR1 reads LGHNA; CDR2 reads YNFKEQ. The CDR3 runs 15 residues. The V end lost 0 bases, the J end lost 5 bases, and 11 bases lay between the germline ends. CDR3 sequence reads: CASSQEAREYQPQHF. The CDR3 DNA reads TGTGCCAGCAGCCAAGAAGCCCGGGAGTATCAGCCCCAGCATTTT.

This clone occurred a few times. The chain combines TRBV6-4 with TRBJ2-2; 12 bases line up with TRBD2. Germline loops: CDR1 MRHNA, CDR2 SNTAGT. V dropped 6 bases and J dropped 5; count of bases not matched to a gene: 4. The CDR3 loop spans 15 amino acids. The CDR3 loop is CASSQGTSGTGELFF. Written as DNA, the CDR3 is TGTGCCAGCAGCCAAGGGACTAGCGGGACCGGGGAGCTGTTTTTT.

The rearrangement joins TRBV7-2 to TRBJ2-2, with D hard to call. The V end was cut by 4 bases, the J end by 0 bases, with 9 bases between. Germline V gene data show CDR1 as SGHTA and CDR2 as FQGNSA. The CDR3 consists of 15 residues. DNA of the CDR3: TGTGCCAGCAGCTCTCTAATGGCGAACACCGGGGAGCTGTTTTTT. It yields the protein CASSSLMANTGELFF.

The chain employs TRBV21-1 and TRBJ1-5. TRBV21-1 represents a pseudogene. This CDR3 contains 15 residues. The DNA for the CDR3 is TGTGCCAGCCCATTGCGGGGAACTAGCAATCAGCCCCAGCATTTT. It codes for CASPLRGTSNQPQHF.